This T cell receptor beta chain originates from a study of regulatory T cells in long-lasting Graves disease. Findings and limits, study-wide: Whereas 900 to 1,000 public clonotypes were shared by new patients, persistent patients shared more, at a few thousand. Newly diagnosed disease favored TRBV20-1 and TRBJ2-1 over persistent disease.

This clonotype was detected a few times. Its antigen is not identified. With 1 base removed from V and 0 bases from J, the gap between germline ends came to 13 bases. The length of the CDR3 is 16 residues. Per germline, CDR1 SEHNR and CDR2 FQNEAQ (reference sequence). Time point given: persistent/refractory GD, antithyroid drugs over 5 years with positive TRAb. Extracted RNA from PBMCs served as the source of the TCR library. Patients of an endocrinology department in Xi'an, China, were included. The authors built TCR beta libraries using iRepertoire HTBI primers and Arm-PCR of CDR3 regions. As processed by the authors: Samples jointly harbored roughly 60 TRBV and approximately 15 TRBJ segments. TCRdb re-derived calls from the multiplex PCR reads in MiXCR, one entry per CDR3 protein. Clone size and V and J calls follow TCRdb, not the original study. The sample consists of a few hundred thousand distinct CDR3 sequences, around 23% of them appearing once.

The sample here was peripheral blood mononuclear cells (PBMCs), taken when the disease was refractory, from a patient treated with antithyroid drugs. The V call is TRBV7-9, the J call TRBJ2-7; possibly TRBD1 or TRBD2 for D (5 bases each). The clonotype comes from a female donor with Graves disease. The CDR3 region is CASSLVGDLDSYEQYF. DNA for the CDR3: TGTGCCAGCAGCTTAGTGGGGGACCTGGACTCCTACGAGCAGTACTTC.